This T cell receptor (beta chain) was identified during a study of blood T cell repertoires in COVID-19. Study at large: T cells, B-cell-depleted T cells, or PBMCs provided the cDNA or gDNA that served as material.

CDR3 length: 14 residues. Germline V gene lookup returns CDR1 MRHNA and CDR2 SNTAGT. Trimming left V 3 bases short and J 5 bases short, with 13 bases between. Original processing methods: Estimated nucleated cell counts came from reference gene primer amplification. Measured with immunoSEQ multiplex PCR; TCRdb has only the in-frame clones, and not every one. D and trimming were read from the DNA, whereas the V and J calls and clone size are those reported in that table. In the table there are fewer than 250,000 clones, 65% to 85% of which are singletons. This rearrangement joins TRBV6-4 to TRBJ1-1; tentatively, D is TRBD1 (5 bases). This TCR was recovered from a man in his forties or fifties with active or convalescent COVID-19. Sample: peripheral blood. Here the CDR3 reads CASSERGVITEAFF. In nucleotides, the CDR3 is TGTGCCAGCAGTGAGCGGGGGGTTATAACTGAAGCTTTCTTT.